The rows below give T cell receptor beta chains drawn from one sample of a study of T cell changes during pregnancy in multiple sclerosis. Libraries were prepared by immunoSEQ multiplex PCR; TCRdb keeps only in-frame clonotypes and omits some of them. The sample lists some 70,000 clones, about 90% occurring once. Here the sequenced sample was peripheral blood, taken in the first trimester of pregnancy. The receptors derive from a female donor with multiple sclerosis, enrolled in a pregnancy study. Each CDR3 is given with its conserved first and last residue. A D gene is named only where the DNA matches it firmly. Clone size is stated in some rows and not others, as once, few, many or a class when expanded.

>NA|NA|TRBV5-6|TRBJ2-7
TGTGCCAGCAGCTTGGCGGGTGGCGAGCAGTACTTC
CASSLAGGEQYF
>NA|NA|TRBV15|TRBJ2-1
TGTGCCACCAGCAGCGGGGGACTTAATGAGCAGTTCTTC
CATSSGGLNEQFF
>NA|TRBD2|TRBV5-6|TRBJ2-5
TGTGCCTCCTCGCCCAGCGGGAGGGCATTAGAGACCCAGTACTTC
CASSPSGRALETQYF
>NA|TRBD2|TRBV7-6|TRBJ2-7
TGTGCCAGCAGCTTAGGAGCGGGGGGGAACTACGAGCAGTACTTC
CASSLGAGGNYEQYF
>NA|NA|TRBV7-2|TRBJ2-1
TGTGCCAGCAGCTTAGTAGGGGCCGCCTACAATGAGCAGTTCTTC
CASSLVGAAYNEQFF
>NA|TRBD1|TRBV9|TRBJ1-2
TGTGCCAGCAGCGTGGGACAGGGACGAGGCTACACCTTC
CASSVGQGRGYTF
>NA|NA|TRBV28|TRBJ2-3
TGTGCCAGCAGTGCCCCGGGACTCCTTGGGGGCACAGATACGCAGTATTTT
CASSAPGLLGGTDTQYF
>NA|NA|TRBV5-1|TRBJ1-1
TGCGCCAGCAGCTTAAACCGGGAAACTGAAGCTTTCTTT
CASSLNRETEAFF
>NA|NA|TRBV28|TRBJ1-2
TGTGCCAGCAGTTTATTGAGAAGTGGCTACACCTTC
CASSLLRSGYTF
>once|NA|TRBV2|TRBJ2-7
TGTGCCAGCAGTGAGGACGGGAGAGTAGAACTCGAGCAGTACTTC
CASSEDGRVELEQYF
>NA|NA|TRBV28|TRBJ1-5
TGTGCCAGCAGTCTCCGACGACAGGCTACTTATAGCAATCAGCCCCAGCATTTT
CASSLRRQATYSNQPQHF
>NA|NA|TRBV7-2|TRBJ2-5
TGTGCCAGCCAGAATTCCCCAGGGAAACAGACCCAGTACTTC
CASQNSPGKQTQYF
>NA|NA|TRBV6-6|TRBJ1-1
TGTGCCAGCAGTTTTCAGGGTGGGACTGAAGCTTTCTTT
CASSFQGGTEAFF
>NA|TRBD1|TRBV6-5|TRBJ1-1
TGTGCCAGCAGTCGGGACAGCCCTTTGAACACTGAAGCTTTCTTT
CASSRDSPLNTEAFF
>NA|NA|TRBV9|TRBJ1-1
TGTGCCAGCAGAGCGGGATTAGGGAACACTGAAGCTTTCTTT
CASRAGLGNTEAFF
>NA|NA|TRBV30|TRBJ1-2
TGTGCCTGGAGGAGTGAAGGCTACACCTTC
CAWRSEGYTF
>NA|NA|TRBV5-4|TRBJ2-3
TGTGCCAGCAGCTCCCGCCCAGCGCGCACAGATACGCAGTATTTT
CASSSRPARTDTQYF
>NA|NA|TRBV29-1|TRBJ2-5
TGCAGCGTTGATTCTAAAAGCAGGGAGACCCAGTACTTC
CSVDSKSRETQYF
>NA|NA|TRBV5-1|TRBJ1-2
TGCGCCAGCAGCACTAAGGAGCCCTCGATCTATGGCTACACCTTC
CASSTKEPSIYGYTF
>NA|NA|TRBV28|TRBJ1-5
TGTGCCAGCAGTTTGCGTCAGGGCGGATCACAGCCCCAGCATTTT
CASSLRQGGSQPQHF
>once|TRBD1|TRBV6-5|TRBJ1-2
TGTGCCAGCAGTTACGAAGGGACAGCCGCTAACTATGGCTACACCTTC
CASSYEGTAANYGYTF
>NA|NA|TRBV2|TRBJ1-3
TGTGCCAGCAGGCTCGACGGGAACTCTGGAAACACCATATATTTT
CASRLDGNSGNTIYF
>NA|TRBD1|TRBV5-8|TRBJ2-1
TGTGCCAGCAGCCCTGGACAGGGGTGGGATGAGCAGTTCTTC
CASSPGQGWDEQFF
>NA|NA|TRBV6-6|TRBJ1-2
TGTGCCAGCTGTAATGGCTACACCTTC
CASCNGYTF
>NA|NA|TRBV5-4|TRBJ2-4
TGTGCCAGCAGCTTGGGAGGGTTGGACATTCAGTACTTC
CASSLGGLDIQYF
>NA|NA|TRBV4-1|TRBJ2-7
TGCGCCAGCAGCCAAGAGACGGGTGGACACCTTGTCACCTACGAGCAGTACTTC
CASSQETGGHLVTYEQYF
>once|NA|TRBV7-8|TRBJ2-3
TGTGCCAGCAGCCAACAGGGTTCAGATACGCAGTATTTT
CASSQQGSDTQYF
>NA|TRBD1|TRBV19|TRBJ1-1
TGTGCCAGTAGACGGACAGGGGGCGCGGGGACTGAAGCTTTCTTT
CASRRTGGAGTEAFF
>NA|TRBD2|TRBV28|TRBJ2-2
TGTGCCAGCAGTTCCTGGACTAGCGGGAGGAGAAACACCGGGGAGCTGTTTTTT
CASSSWTSGRRNTGELFF